One sample yielded the 5 T cell receptor beta chains listed below, sequenced in a study of control samples from healthy donors and cancer patients. Sequencing was performed with immunoSEQ multiplex PCR; in TCRdb, only in-frame clones are kept and a portion is missing. The sample records 150,000 to 200,000 clones, just over 85% being singletons. Sequenced material: blood. These receptors came from a woman aged 30 to 39 in good health.

This sequence joins TRBV28 and TRBJ2-1, with a possible D match to TRBD2 (5 bases). The CDR3 totals 13 residues. The ends were cut back, 6 bases at V and 8 bases at J, with 14 bases in the middle. Germline CDR1 reads MDHEN; CDR2 reads SYDVKM. CDR3 in amino acids: CASSLLAVYEQFF. The CDR3 nucleotides read TGTGCCAGCAGCCTTCTAGCAGTCTATGAGCAGTTCTTC. Drawing the rest from reference TRBV28 and TRBJ2-1, the complete variable domain is DVKVTQSSRYLVKRTGEKVFLECVQDMDHENMFWYRQDPGLGLRLIYFSYDVKMKEKGDIPEGYSVSREKKERFSLILESASTNQTSMYLCASSLLAVYEQFFGPGTRLTVL.

The chain carries TRBV5-1 and TRBJ2-3; 13 nucleotides agree with TRBD2. Germline CDR1 reads SGHRS; CDR2 reads YFSETQ. V was pared by 4 bases and J by 4 bases, with 6 bases of the junction left unmatched. CDR3 length: 16 residues. The DNA for the CDR3 is TGCGCCAGCAGCCCCAGGACTAGCGGGAGCCCAGATACGCAGTATTTT. As protein: CASSPRTSGSPDTQYF.

This clone was counted a single time. V is TRBV12-3 or TRBV12-4 and J is TRBJ2-3; D is perhaps TRBD1 (7 bases). The V gene lost 5 bases and the J gene lost 6 bases, with 9 bases spanning the gap. The CDR3 sequence is 12 residues long. The CDR3 sequence is CASSAGGDTQYF. The CDR3 DNA follows: TGTGCCAGCAGTGCAGGGGGGGATACGCAGTATTTT.

The CDR3 DNA sequence: TGTGCCACCAGCAGAGGCGCGGGGGGTGGCACTGAAGCTTTCTTT. It specifies CATSRGAGGGTEAFF. V usage is TRBV15 and J usage is TRBJ1-1; D might be TRBD1 (5 bases). V gave up 1 base and J gave up 4 bases, with 13 bases separating them. Looked up from germline, CDR1 is LNHNV and CDR2 is YYDKDF (reference sequence). The CDR3 runs 15 residues. Full variable domain (missing parts from reference TRBV15 and TRBJ1-1): DAMVIQNPRYQVTQFGKPVTLSCSQTLNHNVMYWYQQKSSQAPKLLFHYYDKDFNNEADTPDNFQSRRPNTSFCFLDIRSPGLGDTAMYLCATSRGAGGGTEAFFGQGTRLTVV.

The V call is TRBV5-1, the J call TRBJ1-1, with D possibly matching TRBD1 (5 bases). The CDR3 loop spans 13 amino acids. Germline V gene data show CDR1 as SGHRS and CDR2 as YFSETQ. Between the trimmed V and J ends, which lost 5 bases and 5 bases, there was a span of 13 bases. CDR3 sequence (DNA): TGCGCCAGCAGGGGGCAGGGCGAAACTGAAGCTTTCTTT. Translation: CASRGQGETEAFF.